The 22 T cell receptor beta chains given below trace back to one sample, sequenced in a study of blood T cell repertoires in COVID-19. Assay: immunoSEQ multiplex PCR; the TCRdb copy retains only in-frame clones and omits some. The sample includes approximately 130,000 clones, about 86% of them seen just once. The material sequenced was peripheral blood. These receptors were collected from a woman between 45 and 60 years old who had recovered from COVID-19.

The chain carries TRBV5-1 and TRBJ2-5; weak D call: TRBD1 (6 bases). The CDR3 has 16 residues. The V and J ends lost 1 base and 5 bases respectively, with 18 bases between them. Germline V gene data show CDR1 as SGHRS and CDR2 as YFSETQ. Here the CDR3 reads CASSLRFGTSLETQYF. The CDR3 nucleotides are TGCGCCAGCAGCTTGAGGTTTGGGACAAGTTTGGAGACCCAGTACTTC.

The chain joins TRBV4-1 to TRBJ2-4; TRBD1 aligns across 9 bases. CDR1 MGHRA and CDR2 YSYEKL come from the germline V gene. V was pared by 0 bases and J by 1 base, with 7 bases of the junction left unmatched. This CDR3 has 18 residues. The CDR3 DNA follows: TGCGCCAGCAGCCAAGAAACAGGGGGCAGCCGGGCCAAAAACATTCAGTACTTC. Translation gives CASSQETGGSRAKNIQYF.

There are a few counts of this clone. The J gene is TRBJ2-3, the V gene TRBV30; no firm D call. Trimming removed 0 bases at V and 4 bases at J, with 11 bases between. Germline CDR1 and CDR2: GTSNPN and SVGIG (reference sequence). The CDR3 is made up of 14 amino acids. The CDR3 DNA follows: TGTGCCTGGAGTGTCGGGTTGGGTTCAGATACGCAGTATTTT. It codes for CAWSVGLGSDTQYF.

The rearrangement uses TRBV13 and TRBJ2-7; perhaps TRBD2 as D (5 bases). CDR1 is PRHDT and CDR2 is FYEKMQ in the germline V gene (reference sequence). Trimming removed 3 bases at V and 6 bases at J, with 9 bases between. The CDR3 is 12 amino acids. This CDR3 is CASSLGSLEQYF. In nucleotides, the CDR3 is TGTGCCAGCAGCTTGGGGAGCCTCGAGCAGTACTTC.

V usage is TRBV7-9 and J usage is TRBJ2-7; D not resolved. V lost 7 bases to trimming and J lost 5 bases, with 18 bases between them. This CDR3 contains 14 residues. Looked up from germline, CDR1 is SEHNR and CDR2 is FQNEAQ (reference sequence). Here the CDR3 reads CASISSEQTNEQYF. CDR3 DNA sequence: TGTGCCAGCATTTCGTCCGAACAAACCAACGAGCAGTACTTC.

The chain combines TRBV5-1 with TRBJ1-1, with 7 bases matching TRBD1. The CDR3 has 15 residues. With V trimmed by 4 bases and J by 1 base, 7 bases remained unmatched. Germline V gene lookup returns CDR1 SGHRS and CDR2 YFSETQ. The CDR3 DNA reads as TGCGCCAGCAGCCGACAGGGAAGATCGAACACTGAAGCTTTCTTT. Protein: CASSRQGRSNTEAFF.

The chain combines TRBV5-6 with TRBJ1-4, with 10 positions matching TRBD1. The CDR3 sequence is 15 residues long. Germline CDR1 SGHDT, CDR2 YYEEEE. V lost 2 bases, J lost 5 bases, and 3 bases stayed unmatched. CDR3 residues: CASSFLGQGNEKLFF. The CDR3 DNA reads as TGTGCCAGCAGCTTCCTGGGACAGGGGAATGAAAAACTGTTTTTT.

The rearrangement joins TRBV21-1 to TRBJ1-4; the D call TRBD1 from the table was never checked on the DNA. TRBV21-1 corresponds to a pseudogene. The length of the CDR3 is 15 residues. The CDR3 sequence: CASASPGQGLGKLFF. For the CDR3, the DNA is TGTGCCAGCGCATCGCCGGGACAGGGCCTCGGGAAACTGTTTTTT.

The CDR3 loop is CASSPSSIQHNEQFF. The CDR3 nucleotides are TGTGCCAGCTCACCTTCCAGTATACAGCACAATGAGCAGTTCTTC. The V call is TRBV18, the J call TRBJ2-1, with D unresolved. The CDR3 consists of 15 residues. The V gene lost 3 bases and the J gene lost 5 bases, with 14 bases spanning the gap. CDR1 KGHSH and CDR2 LQKENI come from the germline V gene.

V and J are TRBV28 and TRBJ2-7; 7 bases align to TRBD2. The germline CDR1 and CDR2 sequences are MDHEN and SYDVKM. The CDR3 is 17 amino acids. The trim removed 2 bases at V and 2 bases at J, leaving 12 bases unmatched. CDR3 sequence reads: CASSLSSLIAGTYEQYF. The CDR3 coding sequence is TGTGCCAGCAGTTTAAGCTCCCTCATAGCGGGTACCTACGAGCAGTACTTC.

The V and J genes are TRBV13 and TRBJ2-5; 10 positions match TRBD1. V was pared by 3 bases and J by 4 bases, with 2 bases of the junction left unmatched. Germline assignment: CDR1 PRHDT and CDR2 FYEKMQ (reference sequence). CDR3 length: 14 amino acids. In nucleotides, the CDR3 is TGTGCCAGCAGCTTCGACAGGGGGCTAGAGACCCAGTACTTC. Translation gives CASSFDRGLETQYF.

The chain combines TRBV3-1 (or the pseudogene TRBV3-2) with TRBJ1-5; TRBD1 aligns across 8 bases. The CDR3 loop spans 16 amino acids. J lost 2 bases, V lost 2 bases, and 5 bases had no gene match. Looked up from germline, CDR1 is LGHDT and CDR2 is YNNKEL (reference sequence). This chain's CDR3 is CASSQPQGAGNQPQHF. CDR3 DNA: TGTGCCAGCAGCCAACCTCAGGGGGCTGGCAATCAGCCCCAGCATTTT.

CDR3 loop: CASNPGGDTQYF. CDR3 DNA: TGTGCCAGCAACCCCGGAGGGGATACGCAGTATTTT. The rearrangement links TRBV25-1 to TRBJ2-3; D is possibly TRBD2 (6 bases). The germline CDR1 and CDR2 sequences are MGHDK and SYGVNS. The CDR3 has 12 amino acids. Trimming took off 7 bases at V and 6 bases at J, with 11 bases between the two ends.

The rearrangement joins TRBV6-2 or TRBV6-3 to TRBJ2-3; no clear D. CDR1 and CDR2 (germline): MNHEY, SVGEGT. Trimming left V 6 bases short and J 4 bases short, with 8 bases between. The CDR3 is 12 amino acids. CDR3 in amino acids: CASSSPPDTQYF. The CDR3 DNA reads TGTGCCAGCAGCTCCCCTCCAGATACGCAGTATTTT.

The rearrangement uses TRBV5-4 and TRBJ1-1; TRBD1 might be the D (6 bases). Trimming took 7 bases from V and 5 from J, leaving 18 bases between them. This CDR3 has 14 residues. Germline V gives CDR1 SGHNT, CDR2 YYREEE (reference sequence). CDR3 coding DNA: TGTGCCAGCGGTACGTGGGGGGGCGCGACTGAAGCTTTCTTT. The encoded protein is CASGTWGGATEAFF.

V gene TRBV5-1 combines with J gene TRBJ1-4; 10 bases line up with TRBD1. CDR1 and CDR2 from the germline V gene are SGHRS and YFSETQ. V was pared by 4 bases and J by 7 bases, with 10 bases of the junction left unmatched. This CDR3 comprises 16 residues. The CDR3 spells CASSPAGQGITEKLFF. CDR3 DNA sequence: TGCGCCAGCAGCCCCGCGGGACAGGGGATCACTGAAAAACTGTTTTTT.

The chain links TRBV19 to TRBJ1-2, with a tentative D call TRBD1 (5 bases). Germline V gene sequence: CDR1 LNHDA, CDR2 SQIVND (reference sequence). Trimming cost V 10 bases and J 7 bases, with 19 bases left between them. This CDR3 region has 13 residues. CDR3 DNA sequence: TGTGCCACCCAAAGGAGGGGAGCCGGTGGCTACACCTTC. The encoded protein is CATQRRGAGGYTF.

The V call is TRBV11-3, the J call TRBJ1-1, with a tentative D call TRBD1 (5 bases). Germline-derived CDR1 and CDR2 are SGHNT and YENEEA. V was shortened by 5 bases and J by 1 base, with 17 bases between the two germline ends. This CDR3 spans 16 amino acids. The CDR3 sequence: CASSPTRGGRNTEAFF. In DNA form, the CDR3 reads TGTGCCAGCAGCCCCACTCGGGGGGGGAGGAACACTGAAGCTTTCTTT.

The gene calls are TRBV19 and TRBJ2-5; 8 bases are a match to TRBD2. This CDR3 is 14 amino acids long. Germline CDR1 reads LNHDA; CDR2 reads SQIVND (reference sequence). Trimming removed 3 bases from V and 5 bases from J; junction bases left unmatched: 5. CDR3 in amino acids: CASSMGLAGETQYF. The DNA for the CDR3 is TGTGCCAGTAGTATGGGTCTAGCGGGCGAGACCCAGTACTTC. Full variable domain (missing parts from reference TRBV19 and TRBJ2-5): DGGITQSPKYLFRKEGQNVTLSCEQNLNHDAMYWYRQDPGQGLRLIYYSQIVNDFQKGDIAEGYSVSREKKESFPLTVTSAQKNPTAFYLCASSMGLAGETQYFGPGTRLLVL.

The chain recombines TRBV29-1 with TRBJ1-4; D is unclear. V lost 4 bases to trimming and J lost 0 bases, with 6 bases between them. Per the germline V gene, CDR1 is SQVTM and CDR2 is ANQGSEA. CDR3 length equals 13 residues. The CDR3: CSVVLTTNEKLFF. Written as DNA, the CDR3 is TGCAGCGTTGTCCTAACAACTAATGAAAAACTGTTTTTT. Based on the CDR3 plus reference TRBV29-1 and TRBJ1-4, the full variable domain is SAVISQKPSRDICQRGTSLTIQCQVDSQVTMMFWYRQQPGQSLTLIATANQGSEATYESGFVIDKFPISRPNLTFSTLTVSNMSPEDSSIYLCSVVLTTNEKLFFGSGTQLSVL.

This clone was found once. The rearrangement uses TRBV5-1 and TRBJ2-3; D perhaps matches TRBD2 (6 bases). The CDR3 is 18 residues long. Trimming removed 4 bases at V and 1 base at J, with 22 bases between. In germline, CDR1 is SGHRS, CDR2 YFSETQ. The CDR3 is CASSPSLVTPGGTDTQYF. The CDR3 coding sequence is TGCGCCAGCAGCCCCTCTCTCGTCACCCCGGGAGGCACAGATACGCAGTATTTT.

CDR3 DNA sequence: TGTGCCAGCAGCAAACCGGGACAGGGGGCCGGTTCACCCCTCCACTTT. This sequence encodes CASSKPGQGAGSPLHF. V and J are TRBV11-2 and TRBJ1-6, with 12 bases identical to TRBD1. J lost 9 bases, V lost 5 bases, and 8 bases had no gene match. The CDR3 is 16 residues long. Germline assignment: CDR1 SGHAT and CDR2 FQNNGV.